A selection of T cell receptor beta chains follows, all from one sample in a study of shared clonotypes between healthy human individuals. Some clones are missing from TCRdb's copy, which holds only in-frame ones; the method was immunoSEQ multiplex PCR. Here the sample spans 560,000 or so clones, roughly 96% being singletons. The sample consisted of naive CD8+ T cells sorted from blood. These receptors all come from a woman aged 30 to 39 in good health. Both conserved end residues are part of each CDR3. D genes are given only for firm matches. The size field is filled for only some rows; it gives once, few, many or a size class.

TRBV6-1,TRBJ2-1,NA,NA,CASTGTRSYNEQFF,TGTGCCAGCACCGGGACCCGCTCCTACAATGAGCAGTTCTTC
TRBV9,TRBJ2-2,NA,NA,CASSVADTGELFF,TGTGCCAGCAGCGTAGCTGATACCGGGGAGCTGTTTTTT
TRBV27,TRBJ2-6,few,NA,CASSLAGANVLTF,TGTGCCAGCAGTTTAGCTGGGGCCAACGTCCTGACTTTC
TRBV28,TRBJ1-5,NA,NA,CASSLSLGNNQPQHF,TGTGCCAGCAGTTTATCCCTTGGGAACAATCAGCCCCAGCATTTT
TRBV5-1,TRBJ2-1,once,TRBD1,CASRAPGQYYNEQFF,TGCGCCAGCAGGGCTCCGGGACAGTACTACAATGAGCAGTTCTTC
TRBV29-1,TRBJ2-7,NA,TRBD1,CSVEGVRGRYEQYF,TGCAGCGTTGAAGGTGTCAGGGGGAGATACGAGCAGTACTTC
TRBV27,TRBJ2-1,NA,TRBD2,CASSFTSGNEQFF,TGTGCCAGCAGTTTTACTAGCGGCAATGAGCAGTTCTTC
TRBV7-9,TRBJ1-1,NA,NA,CASSKGGEAFF,TGTGCCAGCAGCAAGGGGGGGGAAGCTTTCTTT
TRBV7-9,TRBJ2-7,NA,TRBD2,CASSKTSGSIYEQYF,TGTGCCAGCAGCAAGACTAGCGGGAGTATATACGAGCAGTACTTC
TRBV7-8,TRBJ2-3,NA,TRBD2,CASSFGLAGITDTQYF,TGTGCCAGCAGCTTCGGACTAGCGGGGATCACAGATACGCAGTATTTT
TRBV29-1,TRBJ2-1,NA,NA,CSVGGSVEAYNEQFF,TGCAGCGTTGGTGGATCGGTGGAGGCTTACAATGAGCAGTTCTTC
TRBV5-6,TRBJ1-6,NA,TRBD1,CASSLSQGYNSPLHF,TGTGCCAGCAGCTTGTCACAGGGGTATAATTCACCCCTCCACTTT
TRBV2,TRBJ1-2,NA,NA,CASSEGPHHPTNYGYTF,TGTGCCAGCAGTGAGGGGCCCCACCATCCAACTAACTATGGCTACACCTTC
TRBV2,TRBJ1-1,NA,NA,CASSEGLTLAEAFF,TGTGCCAGCAGTGAAGGGTTGACTCTCGCTGAAGCTTTCTTT
TRBV27,TRBJ1-1,NA,NA,CASIQARGTEAFF,TGTGCCAGCATCCAGGCCCGGGGCACTGAAGCTTTCTTT
TRBV13,TRBJ1-1,NA,NA,CASSLGSRGWTEAFF,TGTGCCAGCAGCTTAGGGTCCCGGGGGTGGACTGAAGCTTTCTTT
TRBV7-3,TRBJ2-7,NA,NA,CASSPDSTYEQYF,TGTGCCAGCAGCCCCGACAGCACCTACGAGCAGTACTTC
TRBV13,TRBJ2-7,NA,NA,CASSSRDKSYEQYF,TGTGCCAGCAGCTCCAGGGACAAATCCTACGAGCAGTACTTC
TRBV9,TRBJ2-1,NA,NA,CASSGLNNEQFF,TGTGCCAGCAGCGGACTGAACAATGAGCAGTTCTTC
TRBV15,TRBJ1-4,NA,NA,CATSVRTAYNEKLFF,TGTGCCACCAGCGTAAGGACAGCATATAATGAAAAACTGTTTTTT
TRBV4-2,TRBJ2-7,NA,TRBD1,CASSAGTGAYEQYF,TGTGCCAGCAGCGCCGGGACAGGAGCCTACGAGCAGTACTTC
TRBV4-1,TRBJ1-5,NA,TRBD1,CASSYDRGNQPQHF,TGCGCCAGCAGCTACGACAGGGGAAATCAGCCCCAGCATTTT
TRBV14,TRBJ2-7,NA,NA,CASSPRDTNYEQYF,TGTGCCAGCAGCCCCCGGGACACCAACTACGAGCAGTACTTC
TRBV11-2,TRBJ2-3,NA,TRBD2,CASSLEIAGGMADTQYF,TGTGCCAGCAGCTTAGAGATCGCGGGAGGGATGGCAGATACGCAGTATTTT
TRBV7-2,TRBJ2-1,NA,NA,CASMSGQPYNEQFF,TGTGCCAGCATGTCGGGACAACCCTACAATGAGCAGTTCTTC
TRBV28,TRBJ1-1,NA,TRBD1,CASRRTGWTEAFF,TGTGCCAGCAGAAGGACAGGGTGGACTGAAGCTTTCTTT
TRBV28,TRBJ2-5,NA,NA,CASSQGLKQETQYF,TGTGCCAGCAGCCAGGGACTCAAACAAGAGACCCAGTACTTC
TRBV19,TRBJ1-5,once,NA,CASSVRDSNQPQHF,TGTGCCAGTAGTGTCAGAGATAGCAATCAGCCCCAGCATTTT
TRBV13,TRBJ2-1,NA,NA,CASSLGWGEQFF,TGTGCCAGCAGCTTAGGCTGGGGGGAGCAGTTCTTC